This record concerns one TCR beta chain sequence. This sample was included in a study of blood T cell repertoires in COVID-19. Study-level background: The United States, Italy and Spain provided the acute and convalescent COVID-19 samples. T cells, B-cell-depleted T cells, or PBMCs provided the cDNA or gDNA that served as material.

The germline V gene encodes CDR1 LNHDA and CDR2 SQIVND (reference sequence). The CDR3 sequence is 15 residues long. Trimming took off 3 bases at V and 2 bases at J, with 11 bases between the two ends. Authors' data handling: Amplification from reference gene primers served as the basis for estimated nucleated cell counts. Assay used: immunoSEQ multiplex PCR; TCRdb lists only in-frame clones, some missing. The V and J calls and clone size are taken from that table; D and trimming were inferred from the DNA. The sample carries hundreds of thousands of clones, 70% to 90% recorded once. This TCR was recovered from a man aged 40-50 years with acute or convalescent COVID-19. The chain joins TRBV19 to TRBJ1-5; the D gene is possibly TRBD1 (5 bases). Sequencing was done on a sample of peripheral blood. In nucleotides, the CDR3 is TGTGCCAGTAGTATTGAGACGGGGGGCAATCAGCCCCAGCATTTT. It is translated as CASSIETGGNQPQHF.